This is a list of T cell receptor beta chains from one sample in a study of T-cell memory formation after mild COVID-19. TCRdb re-analysed the 5' RACE reads in MiXCR, keeping a single row per CDR3 protein. The sample records under 600,000 distinct CDR3 sequences, roughly 21% being singletons. Sequenced input: PBMCs or a T cell subset sorted from them (not recorded which). The receptors shown here come from an adult woman who had mild COVID-19 (a few samples of this study predate the infection). Cell type and time point are not known. Both conserved end residues are part of each CDR3. The D gene is left open where the match is weak. Clone size appears in some rows only: once, few, many, or a class for an expanded clone.

abundance | d_gene | len | j_gene | v_gene | CDR3nt | CDR3aa
NA | NA | 14 | TRBJ1-5 | TRBV25-1 | TGTGCCAGCAGTGAAATTGGAGGGATCCAGCCCCAGCATTTT | CASSEIGGIQPQHF
NA | NA | 16 | TRBJ2-1 | TRBV7-2 | TGTGCCAGCAGCGAGGCTAGCGACCCGGGAAGGAATGAGCAGTTCTTC | CASSEASDPGRNEQFF
NA | NA | 15 | TRBJ1-3 | TRBV7-9 | TGTGCCAGCAGCCCCCGGACAGCCCCGGTGTTCACCATATATTTT | CASSPRTAPVFTIYF
many | NA | 13 | TRBJ2-7 | TRBV30 | TGTGCCTGGAGTGGAGGACACCCCTACGAGCAGTACTTC | CAWSGGHPYEQYF
few | NA | 15 | TRBJ2-7 | TRBV6-5 | TGTGCCAGCAGTTACCGACCGGGACAAGGGAGGGAGCAGTACTTC | CASSYRPGQGREQYF
once | NA | 15 | TRBJ2-7 | TRBV12-3/TRBV12-4 | TGTGCCAGCAGTTTTGCGTTTTCGGGAACCTACGAGCAGTACTTC | CASSFAFSGTYEQYF
few | TRBD1 | 15 | TRBJ2-7 | TRBV9 | TGTGCCAGCAGCGTAGGCGGGGACAGGTCCTACGAGCAGTACTTC | CASSVGGDRSYEQYF
few | NA | 13 | TRBJ1-2 | TRBV6-5 | TGTGCCAGCAGCCCCGACAGCGCCTATGGCTACACCTTC | CASSPDSAYGYTF
NA | NA | 16 | TRBJ2-4 | TRBV3-1 | TGTGCCAGCAGCCAAGAGATGGCTGGGATTTACAACATTCAGTACTTC | CASSQEMAGIYNIQYF
NA | NA | 15 | TRBJ2-7 | TRBV4-3 | TGCGCCAGCAGCCTCTCCCGGGCAGGAGCCTACGAGCAGTACTTC | CASSLSRAGAYEQYF
few | NA | 13 | TRBJ2-7 | TRBV12-3/TRBV12-4 | TGTGCCAGCAGAGAGACAGCCTCCTACGAGCAGTACTTC | CASRETASYEQYF
once | TRBD2 | 15 | TRBJ2-1 | TRBV6-2/TRBV6-3 | TGTGCCAGCAGTCACCTAGCGGGAGCCAACAATGAGCAGTTCTTC | CASSHLAGANNEQFF
few | NA | 18 | TRBJ2-3 | TRBV25-1 | TGTGCCAGCAGTGAGGCCCCCGGCATCCAGGGGCAGAAAGATACGCAGTATTTT | CASSEAPGIQGQKDTQYF
few | NA | 15 | TRBJ1-4 | TRBV29-1 | TGCAGCGCCGCGAAGGGGGGTCGAGTTAATGAAAAACTGTTTTTT | CSAAKGGRVNEKLFF
few | TRBD2 | 16 | TRBJ2-2 | TRBV20-1 | TGCAGTGCTTCCGGGACTAGCGGGAGAGGCGCCGGGGAGCTGTTTTTT | CSASGTSGRGAGELFF
NA | NA | 12 | TRBJ1-5 | TRBV5-1 | TGCTGGGTGGAGGGCCGGGGACAGCCCCAGCATTTT | CWVEGRGQPQHF
few | TRBD1 | 13 | TRBJ2-3 | TRBV29-1 | TGCAGCGTAAGGACAGGGCGCGCAGATACGCAGTATTTT | CSVRTGRADTQYF
few | NA | 14 | TRBJ1-6 | TRBV5-1 | TGCGCCAGCAGCCCCCCGGCAGGTAATTCACCCCTCCACTTT | CASSPPAGNSPLHF
NA | TRBD2 | 14 | TRBJ2-1 | TRBV5-5 | TGTGCCAGCAGCCAACTAGCGGGAGGCAATGAGCAGTTCTTC | CASSQLAGGNEQFF
NA | NA | 16 | TRBJ2-3 | TRBV16 | TGTGCCAGCAGCACCCTTAGACAGGACCGCACAGATACGCAGTATTTT | CASSTLRQDRTDTQYF
NA | TRBD2 | 16 | TRBJ2-2 | TRBV15 | TGTGCCACCAGCAGAGGGGGCGGGAGCCTCACCGGGGAGCTGTTTTTT | CATSRGGGSLTGELFF
few | NA | 15 | TRBJ2-1 | TRBV9 | TGTGCCAGCAGCGAATCTAGCGTCCTCGCGGAAGAGCAGTTCTTC | CASSESSVLAEEQFF
NA | NA | 13 | TRBJ2-1 | TRBV27 | TGTGCCAGCAGTAGAGGTTTTAGGGAGATCGCATTCTTC | CASSRGFREIAFF
NA | TRBD1 | 16 | TRBJ2-5 | TRBV4-1 | TGCGCCAGCAGCCAACTAGGATTGGGACAGGGAGAGACCCAGTACTTC | CASSQLGLGQGETQYF
few | NA | 13 | TRBJ2-7 | TRBV2 | TGTGCCAGCAAAGGGGGGCCCCTTGACGAGCAGTACTTC | CASKGGPLDEQYF
few | TRBD1 | 16 | TRBJ2-3 | TRBV7-8 | TGTGCCAGCAGCTTGGGCTCGGGACAGAGCGGTCGTACGCAGTATTTT | CASSLGSGQSGRTQYF
few | NA | 14 | TRBJ1-1 | TRBV29-1 | TGCAGCGTTGTGGCTACGACCCTGAACACTGAAGCTTTCTTT | CSVVATTLNTEAFF
few | NA | 14 | TRBJ1-1 | TRBV20-1 | TGCAGTGCCATGAAGGGACACTCGAACACTGAAGCTTTCTTT | CSAMKGHSNTEAFF
few | NA | 15 | TRBJ2-5 | TRBV12-3/TRBV12-4 | TGTGCCAGCAGCCCCTGGGGGGGCGGGAAAGAGACCCAGTACTTC | CASSPWGGGKETQYF
few | TRBD2 | 16 | TRBJ2-2 | TRBV7-9 | TGTGCCAGCAGCTTATTTCTAGCGGGGGAAACCGGGGAGCTGTTTTTT | CASSLFLAGETGELFF
NA | NA | 13 | TRBJ2-7 | TRBV30 | TGTGCCTGGGGGGGACGGCCGCTCTACGAGCAGTACTTC | CAWGGRPLYEQYF
NA | NA | 14 | TRBJ2-1 | TRBV5-6 | TGTGCCAGCAGCTTGGGAGGGGATAGCAATGAGCAGTTCTTC | CASSLGGDSNEQFF
few | NA | 12 | TRBJ2-1 | TRBV6-5 | TGTGCCAGCAGTTACTCGAGGCATGAGCAGTTCTTC | CASSYSRHEQFF
NA | NA | 14 | TRBJ1-4 | TRBV9 | TGTGCCAGCAGCGTACAGGGAAGAGATGAAAAACTGTTTTTT | CASSVQGRDEKLFF
few | NA | 13 | TRBJ2-7 | TRBV20-1 | TGCAGTGCTAGAGTGGCCGTTCCCTACGAGCAGTACTTC | CSARVAVPYEQYF
NA | NA | 14 | TRBJ2-2 | TRBV5-1 | TGCGCCAGCAGCTTGCGACAGGACGGCGGGGAGCTGTTTTTT | CASSLRQDGGELFF
NA | TRBD2 | 14 | TRBJ2-1 | TRBV4-1 | TGCGCCAGCAGCCAAGAAGATAGCGGGAATGAGCAGTTCTTC | CASSQEDSGNEQFF
NA | TRBD1 | 16 | TRBJ2-2 | TRBV5-1 | TGCGCCAGCAGCTTGGCCGGACAGGGGGCGGCCGGGGAGCTGTTTTTT | CASSLAGQGAAGELFF
few | NA | 17 | TRBJ2-2 | TRBV7-6 | TGTGCCAGCAGCTTAGTATTCGTGACAGAGAACACCGGGGAGCTGTTTTTT | CASSLVFVTENTGELFF
few | TRBD1 | 15 | TRBJ1-2 | TRBV7-9 | TGTGCCAGCAGCTCATCACCCGGGACAGGGGTACGCTACACCTTC | CASSSSPGTGVRYTF
few | NA | 15 | TRBJ1-6 | TRBV7-9 | TGTGCCAGCAGCTTAGCTGGGCAGGGGTTTTCACCCCTCCACTTT | CASSLAGQGFSPLHF
few | NA | 14 | TRBJ2-3 | TRBV2 | TGTGACAGCAGTGTGCTATCTAGCACAGATACGCAGTATTTT | CDSSVLSSTDTQYF
NA | NA | 14 | TRBJ1-3 | TRBV10-3 | TGTGCCATTTCAGGCACTACCTCTGGAAACACCATATATTTT | CAISGTTSGNTIYF
NA | NA | 15 | TRBJ1-5 | TRBV6-2/TRBV6-3 | TGTGCCAGCTCCCTTCGGCTCTATAGCAATCAGCCCCAGCATTTT | CASSLRLYSNQPQHF
NA | TRBD1 | 14 | TRBJ2-7 | TRBV10-3 | TGTGCCATCAGTCCTGACAGGGTTTCCTACGAGCAGTACTTC | CAISPDRVSYEQYF
NA | TRBD1 | 15 | TRBJ1-2 | TRBV4-3 | TGCGCCAGCAGCCAAGAACAGGGGTTTTCTCATGGCTACACCTTC | CASSQEQGFSHGYTF
NA | NA | 15 | TRBJ2-3 | TRBV2 | TGTGCCAGCAGTGAACGGGGAGTCAGCACAGATACGCAGTATTTT | CASSERGVSTDTQYF
few | NA | 16 | TRBJ2-3 | TRBV11-2 | TGTGCCAGCAGCTTAGTGGGGGGGGGCCGCACAGATACGCAGTATTTT | CASSLVGGGRTDTQYF